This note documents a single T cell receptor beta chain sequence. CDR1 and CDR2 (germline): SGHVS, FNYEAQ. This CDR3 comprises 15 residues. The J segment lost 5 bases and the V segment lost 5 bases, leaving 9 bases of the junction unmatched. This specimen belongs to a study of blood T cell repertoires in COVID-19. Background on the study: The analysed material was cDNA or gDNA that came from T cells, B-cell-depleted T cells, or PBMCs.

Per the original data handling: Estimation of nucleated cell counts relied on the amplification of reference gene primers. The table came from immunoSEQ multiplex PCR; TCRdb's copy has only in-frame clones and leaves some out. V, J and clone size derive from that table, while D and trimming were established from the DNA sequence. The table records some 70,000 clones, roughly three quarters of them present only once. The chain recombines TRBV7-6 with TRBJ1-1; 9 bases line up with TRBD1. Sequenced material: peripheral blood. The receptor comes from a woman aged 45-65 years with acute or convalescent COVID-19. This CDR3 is CASSKPGQGVTEAFF. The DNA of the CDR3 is TGTGCCAGCAGCAAACCGGGACAGGGAGTAACTGAAGCTTTCTTT.